A selection of T cell receptor beta chains follows, all from one sample in a study of blood T cell repertoires in COVID-19. Clones were read by immunoSEQ multiplex PCR, and TCRdb kept only the in-frame ones, dropping some. The sample lists around 150,000 clones; about 86% were seen once. Sequencing was done on a sample of PBMCs or T cells enriched from blood (not recorded which). These receptors were collected from a man between 45 and 60 years old who had recovered from COVID-19. The CDR3 runs from the conserved cysteine through the conserved F or W. A D gene is named only where the DNA matches it firmly. Clone size appears in some rows only: once, few, many, or a class for an expanded clone.

clone_size	v_call	d_call	j_call	cdr3_aa	cdr3_nt
few	TRBV29-1	TRBD1	TRBJ2-7	CSVNTGVHEQYF	TGCAGCGTTAATACAGGGGTCCACGAGCAGTACTTC
.	TRBV15	.	TRBJ1-3	CATSSGNRASGNTIYF	TGTGCCACCAGCAGCGGTAACAGAGCCTCTGGAAACACCATATATTTT
.	TRBV3-1/TRBV3-2	TRBD1	TRBJ1-2	CASSPSTGGNGYTF	TGTGCCAGCAGCCCGTCGACAGGGGGCAATGGCTACACCTTC
many	TRBV7-9	TRBD1	TRBJ2-7	CASSYRDRGSYEQYF	TGTGCCAGCAGCTACCGGGACAGGGGGTCCTACGAGCAGTACTTC
.	TRBV3-1/TRBV3-2	.	TRBJ1-1	CASSENRANTEAFF	TGTGCCAGCAGCGAAAACAGGGCGAACACTGAAGCTTTCTTT
.	TRBV7-2	.	TRBJ2-1	CASSPPPGVYNEQFF	TGTGCCAGCAGCCCCCCTCCCGGGGTGTACAATGAGCAGTTCTTC
.	TRBV5-1	TRBD1	TRBJ1-1	CASSWLTGSGGNTEAFF	TGCGCCAGCAGCTGGTTGACAGGGAGCGGGGGGAACACTGAAGCTTTCTTT
.	TRBV7-3	.	TRBJ2-1	CASRSANNEQFF	TGTGCCAGCAGGTCAGCGAACAATGAGCAGTTCTTC
.	TRBV10-3	.	TRBJ1-2	CAISESWQGFGYTF	TGTGCCATCAGTGAGTCGTGGCAGGGTTTTGGCTACACCTTC
.	TRBV29-1	.	TRBJ2-5	CSVEGQATRTQYF	TGCAGCGTTGAGGGGCAGGCCACGAGGACCCAGTACTTC
.	TRBV19	TRBD1	TRBJ2-1	CASSIGGTGGPSSYNEQFF	TGTGCCAGTAGTATCGGTGGGACAGGGGGCCCAAGCTCCTACAATGAGCAGTTCTTC
.	TRBV7-2	.	TRBJ2-7	CASSFGTMNYEQYF	TGTGCCAGCAGCTTTGGGACAATGAACTACGAGCAGTACTTC
.	TRBV7-9	.	TRBJ1-4	CASSFRTDSTNEKLFF	TGTGCCAGCAGCTTTCGTACGGACTCAACTAATGAAAAACTGTTTTTT